This record covers a single TCR beta chain. The data were obtained in a study of T cell responses to AZD1222 COVID-19 vaccine. Germline CDR1 SGHTA, CDR2 FQGNSA. The CDR3 runs to 15 residues. J gave up 2 bases and V 1 base, and 3 bases lay outside the gene matches. Some clones are missing from TCRdb's copy, which holds only in-frame ones; the method was immunoSEQ multiplex PCR. Seen here are roughly 78,000 clones, 70% to 85% observed once, and the top ten hold about 3%. The chain combines TRBV7-2 with TRBJ2-3, with 7 bases fitting TRBD2. The source material was peripheral blood, sampled on day 0 of AZD1222 vaccination. This sequence was found in an adult in good health. The CDR3 DNA is TGTGCCAGCAGCTTAGGGGCGGGGGTCACAGATACGCAGTATTTT. Translating gives CASSLGAGVTDTQYF.